Listed below are T cell receptor beta chains from one sample, sequenced in a study of CD8 T cells in Susac syndrome. TCRdb re-called the immunoSEQ multiplex PCR reads through MiXCR, storing one row per CDR3 protein. Seen here are a few hundred thousand distinct CDR3 sequences, 95% observed once, and the top ten hold about 0.08%. Sequences were obtained from CD4+ T cells from PBMCs. Source of these receptors: a human donor with multiple sclerosis. The CDR3 runs from the conserved cysteine through the conserved F or W. D genes are given only for firm matches. A clone size is listed for some rows: how often the clone was seen (once, few, many), or a class if it is expanded.

clone_size: -
v_call: TRBV3-1
d_call: -
j_call: TRBJ2-1
cdr3_aa: CASSQDFLSLSNEQFF
cdr3_nt: TGTGCCAGCAGCCAAGATTTCCTGAGCTTATCCAATGAGCAGTTCTTC

clone_size: -
v_call: TRBV9
d_call: -
j_call: TRBJ1-2
cdr3_aa: CASSVDDYGYTF
cdr3_nt: TGTGCCAGCAGCGTTGACGACTATGGCTACACCTTC

clone_size: -
v_call: TRBV20-1
d_call: TRBD1
j_call: TRBJ2-3
cdr3_aa: CSATKGQGFTDTQYF
cdr3_nt: TGCAGTGCCACAAAGGGACAGGGGTTCACAGATACGCAGTATTTT

clone_size: -
v_call: TRBV3-1
d_call: -
j_call: TRBJ2-4
cdr3_aa: CASSQVSILQYF
cdr3_nt: TGTGCCAGCAGCCAAGTTTCGATACTTCAGTACTTC

clone_size: -
v_call: TRBV20-1
d_call: -
j_call: TRBJ2-3
cdr3_aa: CSARQGILADTQYF
cdr3_nt: TGCAGTGCTCGTCAGGGTATTTTAGCAGATACGCAGTATTTT

clone_size: -
v_call: TRBV30
d_call: -
j_call: TRBJ2-4
cdr3_aa: CAWSVTGGRNIQYF
cdr3_nt: TGTGCCTGGAGTGTTACTGGGGGCAGAAACATTCAGTACTTC

clone_size: -
v_call: TRBV7-9
d_call: TRBD1
j_call: TRBJ2-5
cdr3_aa: CASSQGQGEETQYF
cdr3_nt: TGTGCCAGCAGCCAGGGACAGGGCGAAGAGACCCAGTACTTC

clone_size: -
v_call: TRBV7-2
d_call: TRBD1
j_call: TRBJ1-2
cdr3_aa: CASSPGQGKFNGYTF
cdr3_nt: TGTGCCAGCAGCCCCGGACAGGGGAAATTTAATGGCTACACCTTC

clone_size: -
v_call: TRBV5-1
d_call: -
j_call: TRBJ2-2
cdr3_aa: CASSLQGGNTGELFF
cdr3_nt: TGCGCCAGCAGTCTCCAAGGGGGAAACACCGGGGAGCTGTTTTTT

clone_size: once
v_call: TRBV7-2
d_call: -
j_call: TRBJ1-3
cdr3_aa: CASSLLTGTHGNTIYF
cdr3_nt: TGTGCCAGCAGCCTACTTACCGGGACACATGGAAACACCATATATTTT

clone_size: -
v_call: TRBV9
d_call: TRBD2
j_call: TRBJ2-3
cdr3_aa: CASSPRTSGADTQYF
cdr3_nt: TGTGCCAGCAGCCCCCGGACTAGTGGCGCAGATACGCAGTATTTT

clone_size: -
v_call: TRBV7-9
d_call: TRBD1
j_call: TRBJ2-1
cdr3_aa: CASSLYGTGGFNEQFF
cdr3_nt: TGTGCCAGCAGCTTATATGGGACAGGAGGTTTCAATGAGCAGTTCTTC

clone_size: -
v_call: TRBV2
d_call: TRBD2
j_call: TRBJ2-5
cdr3_aa: CASSDPGRVETQYF
cdr3_nt: TGTGCCAGCAGTGACCCGGGGAGGGTCGAGACCCAGTACTTC

clone_size: -
v_call: TRBV7-6
d_call: -
j_call: TRBJ2-7
cdr3_aa: CASSLAPGYEQYF
cdr3_nt: TGTGCCAGCAGCTTAGCCCCGGGGTACGAGCAGTACTTC

clone_size: -
v_call: TRBV5-1
d_call: -
j_call: TRBJ1-1
cdr3_aa: CASSLEGRTEAFF
cdr3_nt: TGCGCCAGCAGCTTGGAGGGGCGTACAGAAGCTTTCTTT

clone_size: -
v_call: TRBV5-1
d_call: TRBD2
j_call: TRBJ2-1
cdr3_aa: CASRGGLAGARTYNEQFF
cdr3_nt: TGCGCCAGCCGTGGAGGACTAGCGGGGGCCAGGACCTACAATGAGCAGTTCTTC

clone_size: -
v_call: TRBV7-2
d_call: -
j_call: TRBJ2-4
cdr3_aa: CASSLREPKGVRSKNIQYF
cdr3_nt: TGTGCCAGCAGCCTAAGGGAACCGAAAGGGGTACGGTCCAAAAACATTCAGTACTTC

clone_size: -
v_call: TRBV19
d_call: TRBD2
j_call: TRBJ2-5
cdr3_aa: CASSIGRAGDPETQYF
cdr3_nt: TGTGCCAGTAGTATAGGGCGAGCGGGGGACCCAGAGACCCAGTACTTC

clone_size: -
v_call: TRBV20-1
d_call: -
j_call: TRBJ1-6
cdr3_aa: CSARDGQEHSPLHF
cdr3_nt: TGCAGTGCTAGAGATGGGCAGGAGCATTCACCCCTCCACTTT

clone_size: -
v_call: TRBV7-9
d_call: -
j_call: TRBJ1-1
cdr3_aa: CASSLHGENTEAFF
cdr3_nt: TGTGCCAGCAGCCTTCATGGGGAGAACACTGAAGCTTTCTTT

clone_size: -
v_call: TRBV18
d_call: TRBD1
j_call: TRBJ1-5
cdr3_aa: CASSPGTGVSQPQHF
cdr3_nt: TGTGCCAGCTCACCCGGGACAGGGGTCAGTCAGCCCCAGCATTTT

clone_size: few
v_call: TRBV20-1
d_call: -
j_call: TRBJ2-5
cdr3_aa: CSAGQETQYF
cdr3_nt: TGCAGTGCTGGTCAAGAGACCCAGTACTTC

clone_size: -
v_call: TRBV29-1
d_call: -
j_call: TRBJ2-3
cdr3_aa: CSVEDLGLAPTDTQYF
cdr3_nt: TGCAGCGTTGAAGATCTTGGGCTAGCGCCCACAGATACGCAGTATTTT

clone_size: once
v_call: TRBV11-2
d_call: -
j_call: TRBJ2-1
cdr3_aa: CASSSTRSSSYNEQFF
cdr3_nt: TGTGCCAGCAGTTCGACTAGAAGTAGCTCCTACAATGAGCAGTTCTTC

clone_size: -
v_call: TRBV30
d_call: -
j_call: TRBJ2-7
cdr3_aa: CAWKSGVEQYF
cdr3_nt: TGTGCCTGGAAAAGTGGAGTCGAGCAGTACTTC

clone_size: -
v_call: TRBV27
d_call: -
j_call: TRBJ1-4
cdr3_aa: CASSSSRGWEKLFF
cdr3_nt: TGTGCCAGCAGTTCCTCCCGGGGCTGGGAAAAACTGTTTTTT

clone_size: -
v_call: TRBV15
d_call: -
j_call: TRBJ2-1
cdr3_aa: CATSRDSTGQFF
cdr3_nt: TGTGCCACCAGCAGAGATTCCACAGGGCAGTTCTTC

clone_size: -
v_call: TRBV20-1
d_call: -
j_call: TRBJ2-1
cdr3_aa: CSAPGLGGNEQFF
cdr3_nt: TGCAGTGCTCCAGGCCTGGGGGGAAATGAGCAGTTCTTC

clone_size: once
v_call: TRBV30
d_call: -
j_call: TRBJ2-3
cdr3_aa: CACRVPTDTQYF
cdr3_nt: TGTGCCTGCCGTGTTCCCACAGATACGCAGTATTTT

clone_size: -
v_call: TRBV20-1
d_call: -
j_call: TRBJ2-1
cdr3_aa: CSARWPYNEQFF
cdr3_nt: TGCAGTGCGCGCTGGCCCTACAATGAGCAGTTCTTC

clone_size: once
v_call: TRBV30
d_call: TRBD1
j_call: TRBJ1-4
cdr3_aa: CAWSHPGQRNEKLFF
cdr3_nt: TGTGCCTGGAGCCACCCGGGACAGCGTAATGAAAAACTGTTTTTT

clone_size: -
v_call: TRBV20-1
d_call: TRBD2
j_call: TRBJ2-7
cdr3_aa: CSAPLISGTYEQYF
cdr3_nt: TGCAGTGCTCCTCTGATTAGCGGGACCTACGAGCAGTACTTC

clone_size: -
v_call: TRBV9
d_call: -
j_call: TRBJ1-2
cdr3_aa: CASSVSLNHPISGYTF
cdr3_nt: TGTGCCAGCAGCGTCTCACTCAACCATCCGATTAGCGGCTACACCTTC

clone_size: -
v_call: TRBV20-1
d_call: TRBD1
j_call: TRBJ1-2
cdr3_aa: CSAGPGTGGYTF
cdr3_nt: TGCAGTGCTGGCCCCGGGACAGGTGGCTACACCTTC

clone_size: -
v_call: TRBV20-1
d_call: -
j_call: TRBJ1-2
cdr3_aa: CSARGQAQYGYTF
cdr3_nt: TGCAGTGCTAGAGGACAGGCACAATATGGCTACACCTTC

clone_size: -
v_call: TRBV14
d_call: -
j_call: TRBJ2-1
cdr3_aa: CASSHLGQYNEQFF
cdr3_nt: TGTGCCAGCAGCCACCTCGGACAGTACAATGAGCAGTTCTTC

clone_size: -
v_call: TRBV12-3/TRBV12-4
d_call: TRBD2
j_call: TRBJ2-5
cdr3_aa: CASRDDSGGQETQYF
cdr3_nt: TGTGCCAGCAGGGACGATAGCGGGGGACAAGAGACCCAGTACTTC

clone_size: -
v_call: TRBV2
d_call: -
j_call: TRBJ2-3
cdr3_aa: CAQNAFTDTQYF
cdr3_nt: TGTGCACAGAACGCATTTACAGATACGCAGTATTTT

clone_size: -
v_call: TRBV12-3/TRBV12-4
d_call: TRBD2
j_call: TRBJ2-3
cdr3_aa: CASSLRRGGTDTQYF
cdr3_nt: TGTGCCAGCAGTTTGAGGCGGGGGGGCACAGATACGCAGTATTTT

clone_size: -
v_call: TRBV20-1
d_call: -
j_call: TRBJ1-5
cdr3_aa: CSAWEEGGQPQHF
cdr3_nt: TGCAGTGCCTGGGAAGAGGGCGGGCAGCCCCAGCATTTT